This T cell receptor beta chain was captured by sequencing in a study of radiation and T cells in renal cell carcinoma. Time point of the sample: blood 2 weeks post-SBRT. As for treatment: 15 Gy SBRT to primary tumor, nephrectomy 4 weeks later. The patient's renal cell carcinoma had clear cell pathology. Assay: immunoSEQ multiplex PCR; the TCRdb copy retains only in-frame clones and omits some. The sample holds 100,000 to 150,000 clones, 81% seen once. The ends lost 4 bases at V and 4 bases at J; junction bases unmatched: 9. Germline lookup yields CDR1 MNHEY and CDR2 SVGAGI. This CDR3 is built from 15 residues. Study-wide points: In blood, top tumor clones expanded by 2 weeks, shrinking by 4.

Concerning this clone itself: Its antigen is undetermined.

The chain links TRBV6-5 to TRBJ1-1, with 7 nucleotides matching TRBD1. Sample: blood, taken from a patient whose treatment included radiotherapy and nephrectomy. This TCR derives from a man in his fifties with renal cell carcinoma. The CDR3 here is CASSSLTGALTEAFF. In nucleotides, the CDR3 is TGTGCCAGCAGTTCCCTCACAGGGGCCCTCACTGAAGCTTTCTTT.